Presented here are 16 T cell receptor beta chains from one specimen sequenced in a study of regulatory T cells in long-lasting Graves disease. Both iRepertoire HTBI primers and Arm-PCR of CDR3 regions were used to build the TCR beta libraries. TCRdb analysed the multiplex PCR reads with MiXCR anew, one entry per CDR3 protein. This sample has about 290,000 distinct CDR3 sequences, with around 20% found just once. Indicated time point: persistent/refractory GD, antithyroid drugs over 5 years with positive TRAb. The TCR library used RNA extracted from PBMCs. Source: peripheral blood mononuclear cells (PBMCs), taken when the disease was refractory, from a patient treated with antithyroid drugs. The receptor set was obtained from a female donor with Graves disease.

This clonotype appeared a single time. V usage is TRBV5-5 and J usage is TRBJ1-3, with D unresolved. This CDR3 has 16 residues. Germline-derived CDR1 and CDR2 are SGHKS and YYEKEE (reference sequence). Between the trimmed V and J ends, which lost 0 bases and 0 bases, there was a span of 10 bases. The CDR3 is CASSLGFTDSGNTIYF. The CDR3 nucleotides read TGTGCCAGCAGCTTGGGTTTCACGGACTCTGGAAACACCATATATTTT.

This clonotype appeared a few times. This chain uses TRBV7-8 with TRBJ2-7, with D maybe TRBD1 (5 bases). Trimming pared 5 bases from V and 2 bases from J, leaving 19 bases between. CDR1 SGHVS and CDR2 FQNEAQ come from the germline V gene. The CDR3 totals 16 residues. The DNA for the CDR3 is TGTGCCAGCAGCCCACCACCGGACACTTCCACCTACGAGCAGTACTTC. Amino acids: CASSPPPDTSTYEQYF.

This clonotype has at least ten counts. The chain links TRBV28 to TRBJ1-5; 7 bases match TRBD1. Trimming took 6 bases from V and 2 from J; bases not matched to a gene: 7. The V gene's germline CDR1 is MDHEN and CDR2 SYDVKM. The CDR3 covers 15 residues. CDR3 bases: TGTGCCAGCAGCAGTACAGGGGACCGCAATCAGCCCCAGCATTTT. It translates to CASSSTGDRNQPQHF.

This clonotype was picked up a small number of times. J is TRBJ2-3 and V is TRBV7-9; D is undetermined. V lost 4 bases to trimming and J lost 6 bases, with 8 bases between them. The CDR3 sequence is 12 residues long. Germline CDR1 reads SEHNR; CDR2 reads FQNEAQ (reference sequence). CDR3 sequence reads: CASSYPFDTQYF. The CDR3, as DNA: TGTGCCAGCAGCTATCCCTTCGATACGCAGTATTTT.

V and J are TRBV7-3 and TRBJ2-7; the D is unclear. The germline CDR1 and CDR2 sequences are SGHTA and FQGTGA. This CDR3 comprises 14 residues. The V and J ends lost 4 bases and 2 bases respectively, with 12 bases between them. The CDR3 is CASSSLAGPYEQYF. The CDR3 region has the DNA TGTGCCAGCAGCTCCCTGGCAGGCCCCTACGAGCAGTACTTC.

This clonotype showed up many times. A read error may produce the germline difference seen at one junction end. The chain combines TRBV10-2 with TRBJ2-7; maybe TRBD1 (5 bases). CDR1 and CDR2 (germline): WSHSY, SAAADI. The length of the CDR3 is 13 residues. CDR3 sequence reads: CASSSTGPYEQYF. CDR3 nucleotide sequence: TGTGCCAGCAGTTCAACAGGTCCCTACGAGCAGTACTTC.

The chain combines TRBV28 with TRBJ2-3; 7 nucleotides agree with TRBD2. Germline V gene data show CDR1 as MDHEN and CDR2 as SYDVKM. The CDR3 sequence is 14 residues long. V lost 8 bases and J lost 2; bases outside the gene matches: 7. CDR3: CASPPSGSTDTQYF. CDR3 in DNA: TGTGCCAGCCCCCCTAGCGGATCCACAGATACGCAGTATTTT. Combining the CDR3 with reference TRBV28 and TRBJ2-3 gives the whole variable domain DVKVTQSSRYLVKRTGEKVFLECVQDMDHENMFWYRQDPGLGLRLIYFSYDVKMKEKGDIPEGYSVSREKKERFSLILESASTNQTSMYLCASPPSGSTDTQYFGPGTRLTVL.

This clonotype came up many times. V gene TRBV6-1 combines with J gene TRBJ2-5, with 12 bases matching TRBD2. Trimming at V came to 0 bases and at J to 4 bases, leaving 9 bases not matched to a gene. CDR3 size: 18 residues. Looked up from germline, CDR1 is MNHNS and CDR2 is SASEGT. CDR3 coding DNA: TGTGCCAGCAGTGAAGCCCTAGCGGGAGGGCGACAGGGAGAGACCCAGTACTTC. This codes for CASSEALAGGRQGETQYF.

The CDR3, as DNA: TGTGCCAGTAGTGCTATCCGGACCCAGACGTTCGGGGAGCTGTTTTTT. It translates to CASSAIRTQTFGELFF. V and J are TRBV19 and TRBJ2-2; D ambiguous. The CDR3 is made up of 16 amino acids. Germline V gene sequence: CDR1 LNHDA, CDR2 SQIVND (reference sequence). Trimming removed 5 bases from V and 7 bases from J, with 20 bases in between.

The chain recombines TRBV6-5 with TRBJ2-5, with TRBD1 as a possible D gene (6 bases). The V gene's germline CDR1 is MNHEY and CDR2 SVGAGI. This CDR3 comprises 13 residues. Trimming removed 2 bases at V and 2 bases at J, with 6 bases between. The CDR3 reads CASSYGTQETQYF. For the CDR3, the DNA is TGTGCCAGCAGTTACGGGACACAAGAGACCCAGTACTTC.

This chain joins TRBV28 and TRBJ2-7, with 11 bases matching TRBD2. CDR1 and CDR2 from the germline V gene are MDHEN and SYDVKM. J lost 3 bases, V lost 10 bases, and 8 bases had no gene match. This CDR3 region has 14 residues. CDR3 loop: CATYRLAGHYEQYF. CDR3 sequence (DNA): TGTGCCACATACCGACTAGCGGGACACTACGAGCAGTACTTC.

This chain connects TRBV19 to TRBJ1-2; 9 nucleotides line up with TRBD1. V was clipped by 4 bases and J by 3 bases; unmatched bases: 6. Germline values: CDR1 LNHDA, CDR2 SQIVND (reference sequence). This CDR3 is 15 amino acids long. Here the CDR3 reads CASSTRDREYYGYTF. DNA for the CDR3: TGTGCCAGTAGTACCCGGGACAGGGAATACTATGGCTACACCTTC. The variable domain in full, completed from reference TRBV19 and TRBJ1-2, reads DGGITQSPKYLFRKEGQNVTLSCEQNLNHDAMYWYRQDPGQGLRLIYYSQIVNDFQKGDIAEGYSVSREKKESFPLTVTSAQKNPTAFYLCASSTRDREYYGYTFGSGTRLTVV.

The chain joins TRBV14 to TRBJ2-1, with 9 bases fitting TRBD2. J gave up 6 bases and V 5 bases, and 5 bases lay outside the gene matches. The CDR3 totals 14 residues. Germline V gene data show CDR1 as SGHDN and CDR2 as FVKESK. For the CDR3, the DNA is TGTGCCAGCAGCGCAGCGGGAGGAGTCAATGAGCAGTTCTTC. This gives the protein CASSAAGGVNEQFF.

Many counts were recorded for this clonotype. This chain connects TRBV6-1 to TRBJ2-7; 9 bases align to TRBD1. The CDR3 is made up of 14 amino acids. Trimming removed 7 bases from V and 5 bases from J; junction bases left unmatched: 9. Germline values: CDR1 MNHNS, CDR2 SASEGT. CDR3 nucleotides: TGTGCCAGCACCGACAGGGGGTCGTTCCACGAGCAGTACTTC. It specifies CASTDRGSFHEQYF.

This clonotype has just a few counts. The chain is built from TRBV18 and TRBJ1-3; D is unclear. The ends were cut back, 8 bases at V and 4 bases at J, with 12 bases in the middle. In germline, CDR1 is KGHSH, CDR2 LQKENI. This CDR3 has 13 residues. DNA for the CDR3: TGTGCCAGCCAATGGACGGGAGGAAACACCATATATTTT. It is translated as CASQWTGGNTIYF.

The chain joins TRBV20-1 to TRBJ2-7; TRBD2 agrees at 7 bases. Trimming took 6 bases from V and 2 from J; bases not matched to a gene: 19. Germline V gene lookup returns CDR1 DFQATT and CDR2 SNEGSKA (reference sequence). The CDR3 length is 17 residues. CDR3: CSAQTYYPASGTYEQYF. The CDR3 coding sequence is TGCAGTGCCCAGACTTACTACCCGGCTAGCGGCACCTACGAGCAGTACTTC.